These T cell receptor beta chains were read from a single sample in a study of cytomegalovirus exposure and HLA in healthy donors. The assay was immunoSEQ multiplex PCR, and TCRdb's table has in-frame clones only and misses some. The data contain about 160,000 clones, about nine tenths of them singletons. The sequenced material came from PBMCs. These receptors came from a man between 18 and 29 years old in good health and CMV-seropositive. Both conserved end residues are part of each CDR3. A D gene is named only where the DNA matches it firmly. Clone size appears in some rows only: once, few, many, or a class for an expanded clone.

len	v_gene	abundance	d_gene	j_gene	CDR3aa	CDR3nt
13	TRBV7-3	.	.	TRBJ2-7	CASSFAGGYEQYF	TGTGCCAGCAGCTTTGCCGGGGGCTACGAGCAGTACTTC
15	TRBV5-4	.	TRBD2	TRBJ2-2	CASSPGTRITGELFF	TGTGCCAGCAGTCCCGGGACTAGAATCACCGGGGAGCTGTTTTTT
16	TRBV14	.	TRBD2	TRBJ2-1	CASSPGLASIYNEQFF	TGTGCCAGCAGCCCCGGACTAGCGTCGATCTACAATGAGCAGTTCTTC
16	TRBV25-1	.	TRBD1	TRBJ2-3	CASSSGGTGRTDTQYF	TGTGCCAGCTCTAGCGGTGGGACAGGGCGCACAGATACGCAGTATTTT
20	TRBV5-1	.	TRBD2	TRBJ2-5	CASSLGRQGLAGRKGETQYF	TGCGCCAGCAGCTTGGGGAGGCAAGGACTAGCGGGAAGGAAAGGGGAGACCCAGTACTTC
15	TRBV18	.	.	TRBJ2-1	CASSPPHRVGNEQFF	TGTGCCAGCTCACCCCCGCACAGGGTAGGCAATGAGCAGTTCTTC
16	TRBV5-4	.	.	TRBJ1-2	CASSLGGNRVSYGYTF	TGTGCCAGCAGCTTGGGGGGGAACAGGGTGAGCTATGGCTACACCTTC
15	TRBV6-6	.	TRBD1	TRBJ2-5	CASSYSTGVGETQYF	TGTGCCAGCAGTTACTCTACAGGGGTCGGGGAGACCCAGTACTTC
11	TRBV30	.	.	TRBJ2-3	CAWSSMNTQYF	TGTGCCTGGAGTTCTATGAATACGCAGTATTTT
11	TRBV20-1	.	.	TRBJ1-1	CSARQGRIAFF	TGCAGTGCTAGACAGGGTAGAATAGCTTTCTTT
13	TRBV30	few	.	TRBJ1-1	CAWSVRVDTEAFF	TGTGCCTGGAGTGTACGGGTGGACACTGAAGCTTTCTTT
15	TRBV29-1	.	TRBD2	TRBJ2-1	CSVVYGRFSYNEQFF	TGCAGCGTTGTGTACGGGAGGTTCTCCTACAATGAGCAGTTCTTC
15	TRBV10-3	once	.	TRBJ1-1	CANPTGWDKNTEAFF	TGTGCCAACCCTACAGGGTGGGATAAGAACACTGAAGCTTTCTTT
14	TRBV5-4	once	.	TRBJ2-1	CASSLLTGHNEQFF	TGTGCCAGCAGCTTGCTGACAGGTCACAATGAGCAGTTCTTC
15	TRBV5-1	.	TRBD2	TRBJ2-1	CASSLGLAGYGEQFF	TGCGCCAGCAGCTTGGGACTAGCGGGGTATGGTGAGCAGTTCTTC
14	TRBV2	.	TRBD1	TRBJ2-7	CASSDSTGGYEQYF	TGTGCCAGCAGTGATTCAACAGGGGGCTACGAGCAGTACTTC
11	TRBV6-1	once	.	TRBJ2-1	CASRGPDEQFF	TGTGCCAGCCGCGGTCCCGATGAGCAGTTCTTC
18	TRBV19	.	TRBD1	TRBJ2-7	CASSIESQGTASTYEQYF	TGTGCCAGTAGTATCGAATCCCAAGGGACAGCGAGTACCTACGAGCAGTACTTC
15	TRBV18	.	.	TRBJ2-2	CASSPAAHNTGELFF	TGTGCCAGCTCACCAGCGGCTCACAACACCGGGGAGCTGTTTTTT
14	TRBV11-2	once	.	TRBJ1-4	CASSLGRVGEKLFF	TGTGCCAGCAGCTTGGGCAGGGTTGGAGAAAAACTGTTTTTT
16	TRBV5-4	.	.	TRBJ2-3	CASSAPYSGEADTQYF	TGTGCCAGCAGCGCACCATACTCAGGGGAAGCAGATACGCAGTATTTT
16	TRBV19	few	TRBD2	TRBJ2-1	CASSMVGGRSYNEQFF	TGTGCCAGTAGTATGGTGGGCGGGAGGTCCTACAATGAGCAGTTCTTC
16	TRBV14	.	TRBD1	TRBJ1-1	CASSSYVGQVNTEAFF	TGTGCCAGCAGCTCATACGTGGGACAGGTGAACACTGAAGCTTTCTTT
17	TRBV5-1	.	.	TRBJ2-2	CASSLDPRVGNTGELFF	TGCGCCAGCAGCTTGGACCCCAGGGTGGGGAACACCGGGGAGCTGTTTTTT
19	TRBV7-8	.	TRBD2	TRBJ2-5	CASSLLRGLAGGEGETQYF	TGTGCCAGCAGCCTGCTAAGGGGACTAGCGGGAGGTGAGGGGGAGACCCAGTACTTC
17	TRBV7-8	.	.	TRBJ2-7	CASSSASGGRESYEQYF	TGTGCCAGCAGCTCAGCGTCCGGGGGACGAGAGTCCTACGAGCAGTACTTC